This TCR beta chain was observed in a study of blood T cell repertoires in COVID-19. On the study more broadly: COVID-19 samples collected from the United States, Italy and Spain covered acute and convalescent phases. Sample material is recorded as cDNA or gDNA derived from T cells, B-cell-depleted T cells, or PBMCs.

CDR1 and CDR2 (germline): LNHDA, SQIVND (reference sequence). The V gene end was trimmed by 4 bases and the J gene end by 2 bases; junction bases not matched to a gene: 3. CDR3 length: 14 amino acids. In the original processing: Cell counts per sample came from amplifying reference gene primers. Measured with immunoSEQ multiplex PCR; TCRdb has only the in-frame clones, and not every one. V, J and clone size were drawn from that table, and D and trimming were deduced from the DNA. The sample includes more than 45,000 clones, 75% to 95% of them seen just once. The specimen was peripheral blood. The chain has TRBV19 and TRBJ1-1, with TRBD1 matching 8 bases. This receptor was identified in a man between 65 and 85 years old with active COVID-19. The CDR3 loop is CASSRTGINTEAFF. CDR3 in DNA: TGTGCCAGTAGTAGGACAGGGATTAACACTGAAGCTTTCTTT.